This passage covers 10 T cell receptor beta chains from one sample sequenced in a study of CD8 T cells in Susac syndrome. RNA, at about 0.45 to 1 ug, was reverse transcribed with random hexamers. TCRdb passed the immunoSEQ multiplex PCR reads through MiXCR, listing each CDR3 protein once. The sample contains 400,000 or so distinct CDR3 sequences, around 83% of which appear only once. Material for sequencing was CD8+ T cells from PBMCs. The receptors originated from a human donor with multiple sclerosis.

Only one count was recorded for this clonotype. This rearrangement joins TRBV28 to TRBJ2-1, with unresolved D. V gave up 5 bases and J gave up 0 bases, with 14 bases separating them. CDR3 length equals 16 residues. CDR1 and CDR2 from the germline V gene are MDHEN and SYDVKM. Here the CDR3 DNA reads TGTGCCAGCAGTAATACAGCGTACAGCTCCTACAATGAGCAGTTCTTC. It specifies CASSNTAYSSYNEQFF.

This chain joins TRBV12-5 and TRBJ1-1; 9 nucleotides match TRBD1. J lost 5 bases, V lost 5 bases, and 15 bases had no gene match. This CDR3 contains 17 residues. CDR1 is LGHNT, CDR2 FRNRAP, per germline. DNA of the CDR3: TGTGCTAGTGGTCCCGGGACAGGGATGCTCACGGGGACTGAAGCTTTCTTT. Encoded protein: CASGPGTGMLTGTEAFF.

The V call is TRBV29-1, the J call TRBJ2-3; TRBD2 matches 7 bases. This CDR3 has 15 amino acids. With 4 bases clipped from V and 0 bases from J, the junction kept 7 bases outside the gene matches. Germline CDR1 SQVTM, CDR2 ANQGSEA. The CDR3 region has the DNA TGCAGCGTTGGGATCAGCGGGGATAGCACAGATACGCAGTATTTT. This sequence encodes CSVGISGDSTDTQYF.

This chain connects TRBV11-2 to TRBJ2-1; no definite D call. The V gene lost 8 bases and the J gene lost 4 bases, with 12 bases spanning the gap. The CDR3 extends over 13 amino acids. Looked up from germline, CDR1 is SGHAT and CDR2 is FQNNGV. The CDR3 bases are TGTGCCAGCTATTCGGATTCGTACAATGAGCAGTTCTTC. It yields the protein CASYSDSYNEQFF.

This clonotype has only a few counts. The V and J genes are TRBV6-1 and TRBJ2-2, with D uncertain. This CDR3 contains 12 residues. V was clipped by 7 bases and J by 1 base, with 4 bases between them. Looked up from germline, CDR1 is MNHNS and CDR2 is SASEGT. As DNA, the CDR3 is TGTGCCAGCAACGAGAACACCGGGGAGCTGTTTTTT. Encoded protein: CASNENTGELFF.

The chain links TRBV2 to TRBJ2-1; possible D gene TRBD2, 5 bases. With 6 bases removed from V and 6 bases from J, the gap between germline ends came to 21 bases. CDR3 length: 16 residues. The germline CDR1 and CDR2 sequences are SNHLY and FYNNEI. In nucleotides, the CDR3 is TGTGCCAGCAGCCAACGGACGGAGATGGGAGTCAATGAGCAGTTCTTC. Translating gives CASSQRTEMGVNEQFF.

This clonotype has just one count. The CDR3: CASSQEGVAEAFF. DNA for the CDR3: TGCGCCAGCAGCCAAGAAGGGGTGGCTGAAGCTTTCTTT. The chain recombines TRBV4-1 with TRBJ1-1, with TRBD1 as a possible D gene (5 bases). This CDR3 contains 13 residues. V lost 0 bases and J lost 6, with 8 bases in between. Germline loops: CDR1 MGHRA, CDR2 YSYEKL.

The chain is built from TRBV27 and TRBJ1-2; D is uncertain. CDR1 MNHEY and CDR2 SMNVEV come from the germline V gene (reference sequence). V lost 4 bases and J 0 bases, leaving 9 bases between the germline ends. The CDR3 sequence is 14 residues long. CDR3 bases: TGTGCCAGCAGTTCACTGACGGCTAACTATGGCTACACCTTC. It is translated as CASSSLTANYGYTF.

This rearrangement joins TRBV28 to TRBJ1-5; a weak D match, TRBD1 (5 bases). From germline, CDR1 is MDHEN and CDR2 SYDVKM. Trimming pared 2 bases from V and 2 bases from J, leaving 13 bases between. The CDR3 totals 16 residues. The DNA for the CDR3 is TGTGCCAGCAGTTTACTCGGGGGAGCAGGCAATCAGCCCCAGCATTTT. Protein product: CASSLLGGAGNQPQHF. The full variable domain, completed using reference TRBV28 and TRBJ1-5, is DVKVTQSSRYLVKRTGEKVFLECVQDMDHENMFWYRQDPGLGLRLIYFSYDVKMKEKGDIPEGYSVSREKKERFSLILESASTNQTSMYLCASSLLGGAGNQPQHFGDGTRLSIL.

The chain combines TRBV25-1 with TRBJ2-1, with D unclear. The CDR3 has 14 residues. Germline CDR1 reads MGHDK; CDR2 reads SYGVNS. The V end lost 1 base, the J end lost 8 bases, and 12 bases lay between the germline ends. CDR3 sequence reads: CASSEWPKIDEQFF. DNA for the CDR3: TGTGCCAGCAGTGAATGGCCGAAGATCGATGAGCAGTTCTTC.